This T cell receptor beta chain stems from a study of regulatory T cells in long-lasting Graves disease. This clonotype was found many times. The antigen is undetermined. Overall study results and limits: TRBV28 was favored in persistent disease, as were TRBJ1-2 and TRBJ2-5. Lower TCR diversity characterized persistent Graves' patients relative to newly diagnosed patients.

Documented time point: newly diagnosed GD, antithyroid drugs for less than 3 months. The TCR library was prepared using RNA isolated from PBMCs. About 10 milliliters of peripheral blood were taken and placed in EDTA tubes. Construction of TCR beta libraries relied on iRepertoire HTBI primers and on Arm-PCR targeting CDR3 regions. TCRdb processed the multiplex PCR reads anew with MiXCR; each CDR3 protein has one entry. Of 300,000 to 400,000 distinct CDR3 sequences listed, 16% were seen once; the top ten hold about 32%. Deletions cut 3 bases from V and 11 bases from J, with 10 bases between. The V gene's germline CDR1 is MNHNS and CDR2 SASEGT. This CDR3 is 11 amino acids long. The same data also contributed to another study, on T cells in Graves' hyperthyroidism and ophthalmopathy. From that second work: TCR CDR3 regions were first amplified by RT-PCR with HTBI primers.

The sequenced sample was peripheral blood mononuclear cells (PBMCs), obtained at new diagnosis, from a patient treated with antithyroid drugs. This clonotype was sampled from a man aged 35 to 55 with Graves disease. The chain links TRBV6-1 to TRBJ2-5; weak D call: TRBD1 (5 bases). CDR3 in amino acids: CASSDRALQYF. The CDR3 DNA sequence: TGTGCCAGCAGTGACAGGGCCCTTCAGTACTTC.